Detailed here is one T cell receptor beta chain. Its antigen specificity is not known. No qualities accompany the bases; no much larger clone lies one base away. The data derive from a study of blood T cell repertoires in COVID-19 (dated by TCRdb to 2018 to 2020). Concerning the study at large: Samples from collaborators originated in the United States, Italy and Spain and spanned both the acute and convalescent phases of COVID-19. The samples were drawn from the first 160 participants of the ongoing ImmuneRACE study and from 950 to 1,500 subjects provided by 6 global collaborators. The repertoires were released in a freely available public database meant as a resource for research on the immune response to SARS-CoV-2. HLA class I and class II types, where available, came from metadata supplied by the sample provider rather than from assay-based typing. A de-identified subject ID, COVID-19 status, age in years and sex were almost always included in the sample metadata. The dataset comprised deeply sampled blood TCRbeta repertoires from subjects exposed to, actively infected with, or recovered from COVID-19. The prospective study material was composed of cDNA or gDNA derived from T cells, B-cell-depleted T cells, or PBMCs.

In the prospective study, participants were about 18 to 100 years old, resided in 24 geographic areas of the United States, and were enrolled through a virtual design. In the prospective study, participants were assigned to cohorts based on the clinical history participants reported in a screening survey and a study questionnaire. Recovered participants in ImmuneRACE Cohort 3 were defined by two consecutive negative NP/OP PCR tests, clearance by a healthcare professional, or resolution of symptoms. In the prospective study, whole blood, serum and a nasopharyngeal or oropharyngeal swab were collected from each participant by mobile phlebotomists. Participants in the prospective study had the option to provide additional blood draws and questionnaires over a roughly 2-month period. Blood samples from the prospective study were shipped frozen or at room temperature prior to DNA extraction. Broad study findings and their caveats: Clinical and demographic metadata were provided uncurated, with the amount varying by source and participant.

CDR1 SNHLY and CDR2 FYNNEI are derived from the germline V gene. Inclusive of the bounding cysteine and phenylalanine, the CDR3 is 15 residues long. Solely the CDR3 DNA is kept, with 45 bases framed from the first base. Trimmed from V: 6 bases; trimmed from J: 2 bases; junction bases lacking a gene match: 5. TCRbeta CDR3 regions were amplified from genomic DNA using the immunoSEQ Assay, a bias-controlled multiplex PCR. In the paper's pipeline: Within the assay, amplification of reference gene primers was used to estimate how many nucleated cells each sample contained. Sequence reads were collapsed and filtered to measure the absolute abundance of every unique TCRbeta CDR3 rearrangement. For each sample, productive Simpson clonality was calculated by taking the square root of Simpson's diversity index across productive rearrangements. TCRdb's version of the immuneACCESS table is confined to in-frame rearrangements and falls short of the full clone set. An unresolved V gene accounts for under half of the shortfall where checked; the remainder is of unknown origin. Clone size and V and J calls were adopted from that table, with D and trimming inferred from the DNA. For this sample the table gives 350,000 to 550,000 clones, of which around 87% were detected only once. Together, the top ten hold about 1.1% of the sample.

Sequencing was carried out using PBMCs or T cells enriched from blood (not recorded which). Recombination joined TRBV2 with TRBJ2-1; TRBD1 matches 9 bases in the middle. The receptor comes from a man younger than 45 who had recovered from COVID-19. The CDR3 sequence is CASSPGQGAYNEQFF. The DNA sequence is TGTGCCAGCAGCCCGGGACAGGGCGCCTACAATGAGCAGTTCTTC. When the CDR3 is completed using the reference TRBV2 and TRBJ2-1 genes on either side, the full variable domain is EPEVTQTPSHQVTQMGQEVILRCVPISNHLYFYWYRQILGQKVEFLVSFYNNEISEKSEIFDDQFSVERPDGSNFTLKIRSTKLEDSAMYFCASSPGQGAYNEQFFGPGTRLTVL.